The T cell receptor (beta chain) described here comes from a study of neurological immune-mediated disorders. Overall study context: In a group of roughly 34 multiple sclerosis patients, 31 had the relapsing-remitting type and 3 had the secondary progressive type. Study-level findings and limits: Private repertoires in all groups were suggested by the finding that expanded clones across subjects shared no CDR3 amino acid sequences. Neither clinical nor MRI features showed any association with the multiple sclerosis repertoire cluster, and the authors stated that larger cohorts are needed.

Per germline, CDR1 DFQATT and CDR2 SNEGSKA (reference sequence). V was pared by 6 bases and J by 4 bases, with 6 bases of the junction left unmatched. The CDR3 has 13 amino acids. In this sample, this clonotype turned up many times. Its antigen is currently unknown. Synthesis of cDNA used 5'RACE (with 10-nucleotide random UMIs). From the 5' RACE reads, TCRdb called clonotypes with MiXCR, one entry per CDR3 protein. The sample has roughly 60,000 distinct CDR3 sequences; 2% to 3% are singletons. The sample comprised PBMCs. This TCR derives from a man aged 45-65 years with multiple sclerosis. This sequence joins TRBV20-1 and TRBJ2-7; 10 bases line up with TRBD1. CDR3 in DNA: TGCAGTGCCCCTAGGACAGGGGGATACGAGCAGTACTTC. It encodes CSAPRTGGYEQYF.